These T cell receptor beta chains were read from a single sample in a study of shared clonotypes between healthy human individuals. Some clones are missing from TCRdb's copy, which holds only in-frame ones; the method was immunoSEQ multiplex PCR. The sample records roughly 700,000 clones, approximately 79% being singletons. Sequenced sample: memory CD4+ T cells sorted from blood. The receptors derive from a woman between 25 and 40 years old in good health. Both conserved end residues are part of each CDR3. The D gene is left open where the match is weak. Not every row has a clone size; where given, it reads once, few, many or a size class.

v_gene: TRBV14; d_gene: TRBD1; abundance: NA; j_gene: TRBJ2-7; CDR3nt: TGTGCCAGCAGCCAGAGGACGTTCTTTGGGATACAGGGGGCCGAGCAGTACTTC; CDR3aa: CASSQRTFFGIQGAEQYF
v_gene: TRBV7-9; d_gene: NA; abundance: once; j_gene: TRBJ1-1; CDR3nt: TGTGCCAGCAGCTTTGGGAGGGAAACTTTCTTT; CDR3aa: CASSFGRETFF
v_gene: TRBV15; d_gene: NA; abundance: NA; j_gene: TRBJ1-5; CDR3nt: TGTGCCACCAGCAGAGACCCTTTGGGGCAACTCGATCAGCCCCAGCATTTT; CDR3aa: CATSRDPLGQLDQPQHF
v_gene: TRBV6-5; d_gene: NA; abundance: few; j_gene: TRBJ1-5; CDR3nt: TGTGCCAGCAGTTATACAGGACGGGATAGGACCCAGCATTTT; CDR3aa: CASSYTGRDRTQHF
v_gene: TRBV6-5; d_gene: NA; abundance: NA; j_gene: TRBJ1-1; CDR3nt: TGTGCCAGCAGGTCCCCCGGGGCAAGGAACACTGAAGCTTTCTTT; CDR3aa: CASRSPGARNTEAFF
v_gene: TRBV28; d_gene: NA; abundance: NA; j_gene: TRBJ1-4; CDR3nt: TGTGCCAGCAGCCTAGGGAGGGAAAAACTGTTTTTT; CDR3aa: CASSLGREKLFF
v_gene: TRBV20-1; d_gene: NA; abundance: NA; j_gene: TRBJ1-1; CDR3nt: TGCAGTGTTAAGACGGAGACTGAAGCTTTCTTT; CDR3aa: CSVKTETEAFF
v_gene: TRBV7-9; d_gene: NA; abundance: NA; j_gene: TRBJ1-5; CDR3nt: TGTGCCAGCACCAAACTTAGAGGTCAGCCCCAGCATTTT; CDR3aa: CASTKLRGQPQHF
v_gene: TRBV18; d_gene: NA; abundance: NA; j_gene: TRBJ1-1; CDR3nt: TGTGCCAGCTCGCCACAGTACGGACCTGAAGCTTTCTTT; CDR3aa: CASSPQYGPEAFF
v_gene: TRBV5-1; d_gene: NA; abundance: NA; j_gene: TRBJ1-1; CDR3nt: TGCGCCAGCAGCATCGGACCGCCGAACACTGAAGCTTTCTTT; CDR3aa: CASSIGPPNTEAFF
v_gene: TRBV23-1; d_gene: NA; abundance: few; j_gene: TRBJ1-5; CDR3nt: TGCGCCAGCAGCCTTGACCAGCCCCAGCATTTT; CDR3aa: CASSLDQPQHF
v_gene: TRBV6-1; d_gene: TRBD1; abundance: NA; j_gene: TRBJ1-4; CDR3nt: TGTGCCAGCAGGGCCGGACAGGGTACTAATGAAAAACTGTTTTTT; CDR3aa: CASRAGQGTNEKLFF
v_gene: TRBV10-1; d_gene: TRBD1; abundance: NA; j_gene: TRBJ2-7; CDR3nt: TGCGCCAGCAACAACCGGACAGGCTATACCTACGAGCAGTACTTC; CDR3aa: CASNNRTGYTYEQYF
v_gene: TRBV15; d_gene: NA; abundance: NA; j_gene: TRBJ2-7; CDR3nt: TGTGCCACCAGCAAAGTGATAAGTACCGCTTACGAGCAGTACTTC; CDR3aa: CATSKVISTAYEQYF
v_gene: TRBV5-1; d_gene: NA; abundance: few; j_gene: TRBJ2-7; CDR3nt: TGCGCCAGCAGCTTGGTTTTAGGAAGTAACGAGCAGTACTTC; CDR3aa: CASSLVLGSNEQYF
v_gene: TRBV6-5; d_gene: TRBD2; abundance: NA; j_gene: TRBJ2-1; CDR3nt: TGTGCCAGCAGTTTACTCTCGACTAGCGGGAGCAATGAGCAGTTCTTC; CDR3aa: CASSLLSTSGSNEQFF
v_gene: TRBV11-2; d_gene: NA; abundance: NA; j_gene: TRBJ2-5; CDR3nt: TGTGCCAGCAGCTTAGGGGCTGACGCGACCCAGTACTTC; CDR3aa: CASSLGADATQYF
v_gene: TRBV5-1; d_gene: NA; abundance: NA; j_gene: TRBJ2-7; CDR3nt: TGCGCCAGCAGCGTGGGACCATCCTCGGACGAGCAGTACTTC; CDR3aa: CASSVGPSSDEQYF
v_gene: TRBV5-1; d_gene: NA; abundance: NA; j_gene: TRBJ2-1; CDR3nt: TGCGCCAGCACCCCCCATATCTCCTACAATGAGCAGTTCTTC; CDR3aa: CASTPHISYNEQFF
v_gene: TRBV5-1; d_gene: NA; abundance: NA; j_gene: TRBJ1-2; CDR3nt: TGCGCCAGCAGCTCCGGCGGCAGCATAGAGGGCTACACCTTC; CDR3aa: CASSSGGSIEGYTF
v_gene: TRBV7-8; d_gene: TRBD1; abundance: NA; j_gene: TRBJ2-7; CDR3nt: TGTGCCAGCAGCCCGGAGACAGGGGCTTCGCCCTACGAGCAGTACTTC; CDR3aa: CASSPETGASPYEQYF
v_gene: TRBV11-2; d_gene: TRBD1; abundance: NA; j_gene: TRBJ1-3; CDR3nt: TGTGCCAGCAGCTCGAGGGGACAGGGTACAAACACCATATATTTT; CDR3aa: CASSSRGQGTNTIYF
v_gene: TRBV6-5; d_gene: NA; abundance: NA; j_gene: TRBJ1-5; CDR3nt: TGTGCCAGCAGCCGATCAGGGAATCAGCCCCAGCATTTT; CDR3aa: CASSRSGNQPQHF
v_gene: TRBV5-4; d_gene: NA; abundance: NA; j_gene: TRBJ2-7; CDR3nt: TGTGCCAGCAGCTTGGCGTCGAGAGGCTCCTACGAGCAGTACTTC; CDR3aa: CASSLASRGSYEQYF
v_gene: TRBV28; d_gene: NA; abundance: NA; j_gene: TRBJ1-2; CDR3nt: TGTGCCAGCAGTTTGGGGGGACTCTATGGCTACACCTTC; CDR3aa: CASSLGGLYGYTF
v_gene: TRBV5-1; d_gene: NA; abundance: many; j_gene: TRBJ2-2; CDR3nt: TGCGCCAGCAGCCGGATGGGAGGAACCGGGGAGCTGTTTTTT; CDR3aa: CASSRMGGTGELFF
v_gene: TRBV6-5; d_gene: TRBD2; abundance: NA; j_gene: TRBJ2-3; CDR3nt: TGTGCCAGCAGTTACAGGCGGGAGGTCCGCACAGATACGCAGTATTTT; CDR3aa: CASSYRREVRTDTQYF
v_gene: TRBV28; d_gene: TRBD2; abundance: NA; j_gene: TRBJ2-1; CDR3nt: TGTGCCACCGGGACTAGCGGGAGTAATGCCCATGAGCAGTTCTTC; CDR3aa: CATGTSGSNAHEQFF
v_gene: TRBV7-8; d_gene: NA; abundance: few; j_gene: TRBJ1-2; CDR3nt: TGTGCCAGCAGCTCTAGGGGGGAGTCTGGCTACACCTTC; CDR3aa: CASSSRGESGYTF
v_gene: TRBV27; d_gene: TRBD2; abundance: NA; j_gene: TRBJ2-7; CDR3nt: TGTGCCAGCAGTCCCCATAGCGGGCTCAAATCCTACGAGCAGTACTTC; CDR3aa: CASSPHSGLKSYEQYF
v_gene: TRBV28; d_gene: NA; abundance: few; j_gene: TRBJ1-2; CDR3nt: TGTGCCACCTCCGGGGGTGGCTACACCTTC; CDR3aa: CATSGGGYTF
v_gene: TRBV6-1; d_gene: NA; abundance: NA; j_gene: TRBJ2-3; CDR3nt: TGTGCCAGCAGTATGGGGGGGGCAGAGGCAGATACGCAGTATTTT; CDR3aa: CASSMGGAEADTQYF
v_gene: TRBV29-1; d_gene: TRBD2; abundance: NA; j_gene: TRBJ2-3; CDR3nt: TGCAGCGTCTCGGCGGGACTAGCGCGGGCAGATACGCAGTATTTT; CDR3aa: CSVSAGLARADTQYF
v_gene: TRBV18; d_gene: NA; abundance: once; j_gene: TRBJ2-5; CDR3nt: TGTGCCAGCTCACCCCGACAGGTCCAAGAGACCCAGTACTTC; CDR3aa: CASSPRQVQETQYF
v_gene: TRBV5-5; d_gene: NA; abundance: NA; j_gene: TRBJ2-4; CDR3nt: TGTGCCAGCCGGGGACTAGCCAAAAACATTCAGTACTTC; CDR3aa: CASRGLAKNIQYF
v_gene: TRBV4-2; d_gene: TRBD2; abundance: NA; j_gene: TRBJ2-7; CDR3nt: TGTGCCAGCAGCCGTACTAGCGGGGCCTACGAGCAGTACTTC; CDR3aa: CASSRTSGAYEQYF
v_gene: TRBV14; d_gene: NA; abundance: few; j_gene: TRBJ2-3; CDR3nt: TGTGCCAGCAGCCCGAACGGAGTCACAGATACGCAGTATTTT; CDR3aa: CASSPNGVTDTQYF
v_gene: TRBV6-1; d_gene: TRBD1; abundance: NA; j_gene: TRBJ1-2; CDR3nt: TGTGCCAGCAGCGCCGGGACAGGGGGCGGGTATGGCTACACCTTC; CDR3aa: CASSAGTGGGYGYTF
v_gene: TRBV4-1; d_gene: TRBD2; abundance: NA; j_gene: TRBJ2-5; CDR3nt: TGCGCCAGCAGCCAAGTAAGCGGGAGTGGGGAGACCCAGTACTTC; CDR3aa: CASSQVSGSGETQYF